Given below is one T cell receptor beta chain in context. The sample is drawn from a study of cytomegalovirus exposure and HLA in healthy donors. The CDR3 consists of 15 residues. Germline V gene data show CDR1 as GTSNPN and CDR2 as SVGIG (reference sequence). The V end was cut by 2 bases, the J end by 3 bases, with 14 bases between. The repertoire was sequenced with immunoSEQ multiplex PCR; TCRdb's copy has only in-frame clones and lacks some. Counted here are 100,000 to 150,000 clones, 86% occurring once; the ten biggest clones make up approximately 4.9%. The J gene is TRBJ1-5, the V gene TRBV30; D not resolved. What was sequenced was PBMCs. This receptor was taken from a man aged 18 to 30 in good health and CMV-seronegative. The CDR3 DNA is TGTGCCTGGAGTCCCGACGGGGTCTACAATCAGCCCCAGCATTTT. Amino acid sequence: CAWSPDGVYNQPQHF.